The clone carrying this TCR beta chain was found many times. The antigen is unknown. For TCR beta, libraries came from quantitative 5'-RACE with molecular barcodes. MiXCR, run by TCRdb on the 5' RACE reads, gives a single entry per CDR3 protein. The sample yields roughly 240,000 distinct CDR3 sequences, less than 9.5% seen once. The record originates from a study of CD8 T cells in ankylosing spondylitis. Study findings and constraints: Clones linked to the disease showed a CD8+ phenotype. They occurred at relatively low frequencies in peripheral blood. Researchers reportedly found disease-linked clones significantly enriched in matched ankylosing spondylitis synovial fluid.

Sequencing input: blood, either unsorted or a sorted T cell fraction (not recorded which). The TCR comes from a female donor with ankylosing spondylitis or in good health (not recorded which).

The CDR3 sequence: CASSLGVGGYEQYF. Written as DNA, the CDR3 is TGTGCCAGCAGCCTCGGGGTAGGGGGCTACGAGCAGTACTTC. This chain connects TRBV7-2 to TRBJ2-7; D possibly corresponds to TRBD1 (6 bases). The CDR3 is 14 amino acids. Germline assignment: CDR1 SGHTA and CDR2 FQGNSA. The ends were cut back, 5 bases at V and 3 bases at J, with 14 bases in the middle. Supplemented by reference TRBV7-2 and TRBJ2-7, the full variable domain reads GAGVSQSPSNKVTEKGKDVELRCDPISGHTALYWYRQSLGQGLEFLIYFQGNSAPDKSGLPSDRFSAERTGGSVSTLTIQRTQQEDSAVYLCASSLGVGGYEQYFGPGTRLTVT.